This T cell receptor (beta chain) was sequenced for a study of Graves' ophthalmopathy and Graves' hyperthyroidism. Study outcomes and limitations: Most expanded clonotypes in thyroid above 0.001 frequency also showed up in blood. Separation of ophthalmopathy from stable hyperthyroidism was achieved by a 13-signature model, at about 90% sensitivity and 81.08% specificity.

TCR beta CDR3 amplification used RNA transcripts. HTBI primers primed a first-round RT-PCR, and a second-round multiplex PCR followed. One entry per CDR3 protein results from TCRdb running MiXCR on the multiplex PCR reads. The sample lists about 1.1 million distinct CDR3 sequences, approximately 35% occurring once. The CDR3 has 15 amino acids. The germline gives CDR1 SEHNR, CDR2 FQNEAQ (reference sequence). J was trimmed by 7 bases and V by 3 bases; bases with no gene match: 5. As to this clonotype: Its cognate antigen is unknown.

The TCR comes from an adult man with Graves' hyperthyroidism. The sample taken for sequencing was peripheral blood or thyroid tissue (not recorded which). This rearrangement joins TRBV7-9 to TRBJ1-6, with 8 nucleotides matching TRBD1. CDR3 bases: TGTGCCAGCAGCTTCTACAGGGACAGGAATTCACCCCTCCACTTT. It translates to CASSFYRDRNSPLHF.